This entry features one T cell receptor beta chain sequence. Its specificity is not known. A read error may account for a junction end that differs from germline. The data derive from a study of T cells in localized non-small cell lung cancer. Method: immunoSEQ multiplex PCR; TCRdb's copy keeps in-frame clones and lacks some. The sample lists approximately 1,400 clones, almost 30% occurring once. The CDR3 contains 14 residues. The germline CDR1 and CDR2 sequences are SGDLS and YYNGEE. The study, taken as a whole, reports: Higher blood T cell density tracked longer overall survival.

Sequenced here: normal lung tissue next to the tumor, sampled before any cancer treatment. J is TRBJ2-7 and V is TRBV9, with TRBD1 matching over 10 bases. The receptor was derived from a man between 35 and 75 years old with stage I lung adenocarcinoma. The CDR3 DNA is TGTGCCAGCAGTGTGGGACAGGGGTCCTCCGAGCAGTACTTC. Amino acids: CASSVGQGSSEQYF.